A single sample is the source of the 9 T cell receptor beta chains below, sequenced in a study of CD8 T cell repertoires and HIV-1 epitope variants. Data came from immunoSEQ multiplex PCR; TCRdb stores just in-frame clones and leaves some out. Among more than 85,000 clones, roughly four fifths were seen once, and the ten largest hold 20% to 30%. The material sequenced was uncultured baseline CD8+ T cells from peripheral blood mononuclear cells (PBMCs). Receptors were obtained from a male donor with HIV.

The CDR3 reads CASSPPTGLSGANVLTF. In DNA, the CDR3 is TGTGCCAGCAGTCCCCCGACGGGGCTCTCTGGGGCCAACGTCCTGACTTTC. The chain couples TRBV28 to TRBJ2-6, with D possibly being TRBD1 or TRBD2 (5 bases each). Germline CDR1 MDHEN, CDR2 SYDVKM. The CDR3 totals 17 residues. The germline V and J ends were trimmed by 5 bases and 0 bases, with 14 bases remaining between them.

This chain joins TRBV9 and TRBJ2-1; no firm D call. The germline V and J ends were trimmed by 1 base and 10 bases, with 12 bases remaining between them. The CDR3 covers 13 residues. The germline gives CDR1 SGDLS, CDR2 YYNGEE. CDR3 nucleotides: TGTGCCAGCAGCGTAACCTCTTCTAGGGAGCAGTTCTTC. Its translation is CASSVTSSREQFF.

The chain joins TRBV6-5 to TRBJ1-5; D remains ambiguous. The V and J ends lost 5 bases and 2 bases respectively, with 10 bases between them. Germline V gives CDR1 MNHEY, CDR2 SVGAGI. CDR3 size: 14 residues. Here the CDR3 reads CASSGAGRNQPQHF. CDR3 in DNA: TGTGCCAGCAGTGGTGCCGGCCGCAATCAGCCCCAGCATTTT.

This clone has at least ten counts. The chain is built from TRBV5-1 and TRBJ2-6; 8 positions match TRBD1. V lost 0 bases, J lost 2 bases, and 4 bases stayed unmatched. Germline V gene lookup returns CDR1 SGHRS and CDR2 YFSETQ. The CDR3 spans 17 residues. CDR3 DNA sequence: TGCGCCAGCAGCTTGGCCAGGGGGCGGACTGGGGCCAACGTCCTGACTTTC. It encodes CASSLARGRTGANVLTF. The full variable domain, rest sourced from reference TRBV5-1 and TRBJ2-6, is KAGVTQTPRYLIKTRGQQVTLSCSPISGHRSVSWYQQTPGQGLQFLFEYFSETQRNKGNFPGRFSGRQFSNSRSEMNVSTLELGDSALYLCASSLARGRTGANVLTFGAGSRLTVL.

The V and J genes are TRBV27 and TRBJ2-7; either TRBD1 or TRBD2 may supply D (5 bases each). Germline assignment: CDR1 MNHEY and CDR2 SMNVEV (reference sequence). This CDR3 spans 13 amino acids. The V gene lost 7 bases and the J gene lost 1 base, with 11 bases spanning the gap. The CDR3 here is CASTGDRSYEQYF. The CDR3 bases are TGTGCCAGCACCGGGGACCGGTCCTACGAGCAGTACTTC.

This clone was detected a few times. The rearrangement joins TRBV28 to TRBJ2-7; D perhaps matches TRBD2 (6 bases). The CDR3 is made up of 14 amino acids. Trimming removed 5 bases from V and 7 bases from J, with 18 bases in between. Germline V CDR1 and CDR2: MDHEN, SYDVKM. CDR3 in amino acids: CASSGAGRRGEQYF. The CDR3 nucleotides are TGTGCCAGCAGTGGGGCAGGGAGGAGAGGAGAGCAGTACTTC.

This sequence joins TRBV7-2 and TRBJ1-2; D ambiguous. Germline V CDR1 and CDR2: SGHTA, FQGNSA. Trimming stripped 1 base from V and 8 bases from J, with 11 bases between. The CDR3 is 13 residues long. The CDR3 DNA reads TGTGCCAGCAGCTTAGAGCTTGCTTCCGGCTACACCTTC. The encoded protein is CASSLELASGYTF.

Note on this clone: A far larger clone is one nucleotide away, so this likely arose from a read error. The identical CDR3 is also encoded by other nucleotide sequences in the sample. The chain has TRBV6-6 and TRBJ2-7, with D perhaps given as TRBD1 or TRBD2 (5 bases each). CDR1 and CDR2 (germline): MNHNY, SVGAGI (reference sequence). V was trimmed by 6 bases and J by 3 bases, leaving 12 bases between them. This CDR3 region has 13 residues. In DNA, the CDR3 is TGTGCCAGCAGACCCATTGGGGGCTACGAGCAGTACTTC. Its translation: CASRPIGGYEQYF.

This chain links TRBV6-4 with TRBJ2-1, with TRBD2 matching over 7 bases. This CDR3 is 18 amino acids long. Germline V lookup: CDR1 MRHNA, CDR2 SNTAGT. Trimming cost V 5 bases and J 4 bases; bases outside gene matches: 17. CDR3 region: CASSPQGGLTSSYNEQFF. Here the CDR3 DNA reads TGTGCCAGCAGTCCCCAGGGCGGGCTGACTAGCAGTTACAATGAGCAGTTCTTC.